Listed here are 29 T cell receptor beta chains from one sample, sequenced in a study of T cell responses to AZD1222 COVID-19 vaccine. Method: immunoSEQ multiplex PCR; TCRdb's copy keeps in-frame clones and lacks some. The table has 150,000 or so clones, around 90% seen once; the top ten hold 1.3%. Here the sequenced sample was peripheral blood, taken 28 days after the second AZD1222 dose. The receptor source for this set is an adult who received the AZD1222 COVID-19 vaccine.

The chain carries TRBV6-5 and TRBJ1-5, with D hard to call. Germline assignment: CDR1 MNHEY and CDR2 SVGAGI. The CDR3 sequence is 13 residues long. V was cut by 2 bases and J by 4 bases, with 6 bases left in between. The CDR3 reads CASSYARNQPQHF. CDR3 DNA: TGTGCCAGCAGTTACGCGAGGAATCAGCCCCAGCATTTT.

The chain is built from TRBV3-1 (or the pseudogene TRBV3-2) and TRBJ2-2, with D possibly matching TRBD2 (6 bases). Between the trimmed V and J ends, which lost 1 base and 3 bases, there was a span of 6 bases. The CDR3 sequence is 14 residues long. CDR1 is LGHDT and CDR2 is YNNKEL in the germline V gene (reference sequence). CDR3 in amino acids: CASSQGLDTGELFF. The CDR3 coding sequence is TGTGCCAGCAGCCAAGGACTAGACACCGGGGAGCTGTTTTTT.

The rearrangement uses TRBV19 and TRBJ2-1, with D possibly TRBD1 on 6 matching bases. Trimming removed 6 bases from V and 2 bases from J, with 14 bases in between. CDR3 length: 15 amino acids. Looked up from germline, CDR1 is LNHDA and CDR2 is SQIVND (reference sequence). The CDR3 nucleotides read TGTGCCAGTAGACCCATGGACAGTCCCTACAATGAGCAGTTCTTC. Amino acid sequence: CASRPMDSPYNEQFF.

V and J are TRBV28 and TRBJ2-7; 11 nucleotides line up with TRBD2. This CDR3 contains 16 residues. Trimming at V came to 6 bases and at J to 5 bases, leaving 12 bases not matched to a gene. Looked up from germline, CDR1 is MDHEN and CDR2 is SYDVKM. CDR3 loop: CASRGGVAGGLDEQYF. The CDR3 DNA follows: TGTGCCAGCAGGGGAGGGGTAGCGGGAGGGCTGGACGAGCAGTACTTC.

The chain joins TRBV19 to TRBJ1-4, with TRBD1 matching 7 bases. The CDR3 length is 14 residues. The V gene's germline CDR1 is LNHDA and CDR2 SQIVND (reference sequence). With 7 bases clipped from V and 1 base from J, the junction kept 3 bases outside the gene matches. CDR3 DNA sequence: TGTGCCAGTAACCAGGGGGTAACTAATGAAAAACTGTTTTTT. Its protein is CASNQGVTNEKLFF.

The chain joins TRBV15 to TRBJ1-3, with D perhaps matching TRBD1 (5 bases). The germline gives CDR1 LNHNV, CDR2 YYDKDF (reference sequence). Trimming took off 10 bases at V and 5 bases at J, with 15 bases between the two ends. There are 13 residues in the CDR3. CDR3 sequence (DNA): TGTGCCATAACCCGGGACTACAGAAACACCATATATTTT. Its translation: CAITRDYRNTIYF.

The chain carries TRBV28 and TRBJ2-1; 8 bases align to TRBD1. The CDR3 covers 14 residues. V shed 7 bases and J 5 bases; nucleotides not matched to a gene: 7. Germline V gene data show CDR1 as MDHEN and CDR2 as SYDVKM. Written as DNA, the CDR3 is TGTGCCAGCATCTTTGGGGACAGGAACAATGAGCAGTTCTTC. It encodes CASIFGDRNNEQFF.

The V and J genes are TRBV9 and TRBJ1-4; D unclear. V was cut by 2 bases and J by 0 bases, with 2 bases left in between. The germline V gene encodes CDR1 SGDLS and CDR2 YYNGEE. The CDR3 loop spans 13 amino acids. CDR3 DNA sequence: TGTGCCAGCAGCGTCGCAACTAATGAAAAACTGTTTTTT. Translation gives CASSVATNEKLFF. Using reference TRBV9 and TRBJ1-4 for the parts outside the CDR3, the full variable domain is DSGVTQTPKHLITATGQRVTLRCSPRSGDLSVYWYQQSLDQGLQFLIQYYNGEERAKGNILERFSAQQFPDLHSELNLSSLELGDSALYFCASSVATNEKLFFGSGTQLSVL.

The gene calls are TRBV9 and TRBJ2-2, with D perhaps TRBD2 (6 bases). Germline CDR1 SGDLS, CDR2 YYNGEE. The CDR3 is made up of 14 amino acids. Trimming took off 7 bases at V and 3 bases at J, with 13 bases between the two ends. CDR3 in amino acids: CASSREWYTGELFF. Written as DNA, the CDR3 is TGTGCCAGCTCCCGGGAGTGGTACACCGGGGAGCTGTTTTTT.

The chain links TRBV19 to TRBJ1-1; 7 nucleotides align to TRBD1. Trimming at V came to 6 bases and at J to 0 bases, leaving 7 bases not matched to a gene. The CDR3 length is 15 residues. Germline loops: CDR1 LNHDA, CDR2 SQIVND (reference sequence). Here the CDR3 reads CASSHRGGVNTEAFF. The CDR3 coding sequence is TGTGCCAGTAGCCACAGGGGCGGGGTGAACACTGAAGCTTTCTTT.

V and J are TRBV6-6 and TRBJ2-5; possibly TRBD2 for D (5 bases). The germline CDR1 and CDR2 sequences are MNHNY and SVGAGI (reference sequence). V was cut by 5 bases and J by 4 bases, with 11 bases left in between. This CDR3 has 13 amino acids. CDR3 coding DNA: TGTGCCAGCAGTCCGGGGTACGGAGAGACCCAGTACTTC. Protein: CASSPGYGETQYF.

The genes are TRBV5-1 and TRBJ2-7; D unresolved. The germline V gene has CDR1 SGHRS and CDR2 YFSETQ. The V end lost 0 bases, the J end lost 4 bases, and 8 bases lay between the germline ends. The length of the CDR3 is 13 residues. CDR3 nucleotides: TGCGCCAGCAGCTTGGCGGAGTCTTACGAGCAGTACTTC. It is translated as CASSLAESYEQYF.

The V and J genes are TRBV27 and TRBJ1-4; tentative D call: TRBD1 (6 bases). The CDR3 contains 16 residues. V was trimmed by 3 bases and J by 0 bases, leaving 11 bases between them. Germline V lookup: CDR1 MNHEY, CDR2 SMNVEV (reference sequence). For the CDR3, the DNA is TGTGCCAGCAGTTTTTCTGAGGGGGCAACTAATGAAAAACTGTTTTTT. This gives the protein CASSFSEGATNEKLFF.

Only one count was recorded for this clone. This sequence joins TRBV19 and TRBJ2-5; 8 bases are shared with TRBD1. Germline lookup yields CDR1 LNHDA and CDR2 SQIVND (reference sequence). The junction had 5 bases not matched to a gene; V was cut back by 0 bases and J by 5 bases. This CDR3 has 15 amino acids. The CDR3 loop reads CASSIDGQGWETQYF. DNA for the CDR3: TGTGCCAGTAGTATAGACGGACAGGGTTGGGAGACCCAGTACTTC.

This chain uses TRBV7-2 with TRBJ2-1; D ambiguous. Germline V gene sequence: CDR1 SGHTA, CDR2 FQGNSA. The CDR3 covers 12 residues. Trimming removed 2 bases at V and 12 bases at J, with 11 bases between. The CDR3 spells CASSLRTRGQFF. CDR3 nucleotides: TGTGCCAGCAGCTTAAGGACCCGCGGGCAGTTCTTC.

As concerns this clone: This CDR3 is also generated by other DNA sequences in the sample. This chain links TRBV5-1 with TRBJ1-4; unclear D gene. CDR3 length: 13 residues. Germline loops: CDR1 SGHRS, CDR2 YFSETQ. Deletions cut 4 bases from V and 3 bases from J, with 7 bases between. Written as DNA, the CDR3 is TGCGCCAGCAGCCTAAGCCCTAATGAAAAACTGTTTTTT. This sequence encodes CASSLSPNEKLFF.

This chain's CDR3 is CASSLPSLGGTEAFF. CDR3 bases: TGTGCCAGCAGCTTACCTTCCCTGGGAGGAACTGAAGCTTTCTTT. J is TRBJ1-1 and V is TRBV13; D gene uncertain. Trimming stripped 2 bases from V and 5 bases from J, with 15 bases between. Germline values: CDR1 PRHDT, CDR2 FYEKMQ (reference sequence). This CDR3 comprises 15 residues.

In DNA, the CDR3 is TGCGCCAGCAGCCAAGAGAGGGGGGCGACCAACGAGCAGTACTTC. Translated: CASSQERGATNEQYF. The rearrangement links TRBV4-3 to TRBJ2-7; tentatively, D is TRBD1 or TRBD2 (6 bases each). CDR1 and CDR2 from the germline V gene are LGHNA and YSLEER. The CDR3 has 15 residues. V was pared by 0 bases and J by 5 bases, with 14 bases between.

Turning to this clone: The same CDR3 is also encoded by other DNA sequences in this sample. This chain joins TRBV20-1 and TRBJ2-5; maybe TRBD2 (5 bases). This CDR3 has 11 amino acids. CDR1 DFQATT and CDR2 SNEGSKA come from the germline V gene (reference sequence). V was shortened by 3 bases and J by 4 bases, with 6 bases between the two germline ends. CDR3 sequence: CSARAGETQYF. DNA of the CDR3: TGCAGTGCTAGGGCGGGAGAGACCCAGTACTTC.

The V and J genes are TRBV10-2 and TRBJ1-5, with TRBD1 matching over 8 bases. Germline trimming cut 8 bases from V and 1 base from J; bases unmatched to any gene: 1. The CDR3 sequence is 13 residues long. The germline gives CDR1 WSHSY, CDR2 SAAADI. This CDR3 reads CASWDRSNQPQHF. The CDR3 region has the DNA TGCGCCAGCTGGGACAGGAGCAATCAGCCCCAGCATTTT.

The V and J genes are TRBV7-2 and TRBJ1-1; D is ambiguous. The CDR3 covers 15 residues. Trimming stripped 4 bases from V and 2 bases from J, with 14 bases between. The germline CDR1 and CDR2 sequences are SGHTA and FQGNSA. The CDR3 bases are TGTGCCAGCAGCTCTAGGGAGGACGGTAACACTGAAGCTTTCTTT. This sequence encodes CASSSREDGNTEAFF.

V usage is TRBV6-5 and J usage is TRBJ1-5; possible D gene TRBD1, 5 bases. The germline V and J ends were trimmed by 5 bases and 1 base, with 12 bases remaining between them. The CDR3 totals 15 residues. Germline lookup yields CDR1 MNHEY and CDR2 SVGAGI. CDR3 in DNA: TGTGCCAGCAGTCTCTCCCGGGACAGCAATCAGCCCCAGCATTTT. It codes for CASSLSRDSNQPQHF.

This clone was counted a single time. V is TRBV2 and J is TRBJ1-6; D is unclear. This CDR3 is built from 14 residues. V lost 9 bases and J lost 6, with 15 bases in between. Looked up from germline, CDR1 is SNHLY and CDR2 is FYNNEI. CDR3 amino acids: CAREAARANSPLHF. CDR3 DNA: TGTGCCAGAGAAGCCGCGAGGGCTAATTCACCCCTCCACTTT.

The chain joins TRBV10-2 to TRBJ1-2; D possibly corresponds to TRBD1 (5 bases). The V and J ends lost 4 bases and 0 bases respectively, with 21 bases between them. The CDR3 is 18 amino acids. From germline, CDR1 is WSHSY and CDR2 SAAADI. The DNA of the CDR3 is TGCGCCAGCAGTGTCCTGGGGCAGGACTCCACAGCTAACTATGGCTACACCTTC. It encodes CASSVLGQDSTANYGYTF.

The chain is built from TRBV5-6 and TRBJ1-5, with D maybe TRBD1 (6 bases). This CDR3 spans 15 amino acids. Germline V gene sequence: CDR1 SGHDT, CDR2 YYEEEE. Trimming cost V 4 bases and J 3 bases, with 14 bases left between them. The CDR3 sequence: CASSPRGGLNQPQHF. CDR3 bases: TGTGCCAGCAGCCCCCGGGGGGGGCTCAATCAGCCCCAGCATTTT.

J is TRBJ1-4 and V is TRBV5-4; 7 nucleotides match TRBD1. The V segment lost 4 bases and the J segment 4 bases; nucleotides outside the gene matches: 7. Germline lookup yields CDR1 SGHNT and CDR2 YYREEE (reference sequence). The CDR3 contains 15 residues. CDR3 sequence reads: CASSVDRVNNEKLFF. CDR3 DNA sequence: TGTGCCAGCAGCGTCGACAGGGTTAATAATGAAAAACTGTTTTTT.

This clone was picked up one time. CDR3 region: CASSPTGWRATQNTGELFF. The CDR3 DNA reads as TGTGCCAGCAGCCCCACGGGGTGGAGGGCAACTCAGAACACCGGGGAGCTGTTTTTT. This chain links TRBV11-3 with TRBJ2-2; tentatively, D is TRBD2 (6 bases). Trimming removed 5 bases from V and 1 base from J, with 23 bases in between. The CDR3 spans 19 residues. CDR1 SGHNT and CDR2 YENEEA come from the germline V gene.

The chain recombines TRBV5-1 with TRBJ1-2, with 7 bases matching TRBD1. This CDR3 has 15 amino acids. Germline V gene sequence: CDR1 SGHRS, CDR2 YFSETQ. After removal of 0 bases from V and 4 bases from J, the junction contained 6 bases not matched to a gene. The CDR3 sequence: CASSLARDSPYGYTF. CDR3 coding DNA: TGCGCCAGCAGCTTGGCGCGGGACAGCCCCTATGGCTACACCTTC.

Regarding this clone: In the same sample, other DNA sequences code for this CDR3. The J gene is TRBJ1-5, the V gene TRBV7-2, with D unresolved. The CDR3 length is 15 residues. V shed 0 bases and J shed 0 bases, with 6 bases lying between them. The germline V gene has CDR1 SGHTA and CDR2 FQGNSA. CDR3 coding DNA: TGTGCCAGCAGCTTAGCCGGTGATAGCAATCAGCCCCAGCATTTT. This sequence encodes CASSLAGDSNQPQHF. Full variable domain (outside the CDR3, taken from reference TRBV7-2 and TRBJ1-5): GAGVSQSPSNKVTEKGKDVELRCDPISGHTALYWYRQSLGQGLEFLIYFQGNSAPDKSGLPSDRFSAERTGGSVSTLTIQRTQQEDSAVYLCASSLAGDSNQPQHFGDGTRLSIL.